Listed here is a single TCR beta chain. The target antigen is unknown. This entry is derived from a study of cytomegalovirus exposure and HLA in healthy donors. Overall study results and limits: The CMV antigen specificity of three CMV-associated chains was confirmed through in vitro analysis. Cytomegalovirus association was assigned to about 150 TCR beta chains.

Amplification used 60 Vbeta primers and 13 Jbeta primers. Method: immunoSEQ multiplex PCR; TCRdb's copy keeps in-frame clones and lacks some. This table holds about 90,000 clones, around 70% found once. The sequence derives from a woman aged 45-65 years in good health and CMV-seropositive. Sequencing was performed on PBMCs.

The CDR3 loop is CASYHQRQGPTSEQYF. In DNA, the CDR3 is TGTGCCAGCTACCATCAGAGACAGGGCCCTACCTCCGAGCAGTACTTC. The J gene is TRBJ2-7, the V gene TRBV5-4, with 7 positions matching TRBD1. This CDR3 spans 16 amino acids. Trimming at V came to 7 bases and at J to 6 bases, leaving 19 bases not matched to a gene. Germline V CDR1 and CDR2: SGHNT, YYREEE (reference sequence). Drawing the rest from reference TRBV5-4 and TRBJ2-7, the complete variable domain is ETGVTQSPTHLIKTRGQQVTLRCSSQSGHNTVSWYQQALGQGPQFIFQYYREEENGRGNFPPRFSGLQFPNYSSELNVNALELDDSALYLCASYHQRQGPTSEQYFGPGTRLTVT.